These T cell receptor beta chains were read from a single sample in a study of blood T cell repertoires in COVID-19. Data came from immunoSEQ multiplex PCR; TCRdb stores just in-frame clones and leaves some out. The repertoire holds 250,000 to 350,000 clones, with 75% to 95% as singletons. The specimen sequenced was peripheral blood. All receptors derive from a woman in her twenties or thirties with COVID-19, enrolled during active disease. CDR3s include the opening cysteine and the closing phenylalanine or tryptophan. Each record gives: J gene, V gene, CDR3 protein.

>TRBJ1-6|TRBV3-1/TRBV3-2
CASSQFRQVDSPLHF
>TRBJ2-5|TRBV5-4
CASSLVGGGETQYF
>TRBJ1-1|TRBV23-1
CASSQSHGDRTSSVFMNTEAFF
>TRBJ2-1|TRBV5-4
CASSLGGRYNEQFF
>TRBJ1-4|TRBV30
CAWRRGTTNEKLFF
>TRBJ2-7|TRBV5-6
CASSSGLAVNYEQYF
>TRBJ1-6|TRBV6-6
CASSYGEVNSPLHF
>TRBJ1-2|TRBV4-2
CASSQVGGTNYGYTF
>TRBJ2-5|TRBV19
CASSIGGVYQETQYF
>TRBJ1-2|TRBV10-3
CAISARQGNGYTF
>TRBJ2-3|TRBV5-6
CASSRVSGRTDTQYF
>TRBJ1-5|TRBV28
CASREGQLNQPQHF
>TRBJ2-1|TRBV30
CAWSVGASGRSDEQFF
>TRBJ2-7|TRBV18
CASSSTSLPYEQYF
>TRBJ2-7|TRBV19
CASSLNRGDEQYF
>TRBJ2-1|TRBV7-8
CASRNLAGGPHEQFF
>TRBJ2-7|TRBV5-6
CASSPGGQSRYEQYF
>TRBJ1-1|TRBV11-1
CASSSWTGHLGTEAFF
>TRBJ1-2|TRBV7-9
CASSLGTVGYTF
>TRBJ2-3|TRBV5-8
CASSWRGLAGGPDTQYF